This T cell receptor beta chain was captured by sequencing in a study of cytomegalovirus exposure and HLA in healthy donors. Study findings and constraints: Follow-up analysis found HLA locus-dependent TCR association rates, highest for DRB1 and lowest for HLA-C.

13 Jbeta primers and 60 Vbeta primers were used for the PCR. Methods used by the authors: Later, an analysis found 65 million to 85 million unique TCR beta chains, and approximately 10 million of these were shared. Repertoires were generated with immunoSEQ multiplex PCR, while TCRdb's copy carries only in-frame clones and drops some. The DNA gave D and trimming, while V, J and clone size come from that table. The sample lists more than 150,000 clones; 65% to 80% were seen once. Details on this clone: Its antigen is still unknown.

The V segment lost 3 bases and the J segment 15 bases; nucleotides outside the gene matches: 8. The V gene's germline CDR1 is SGHAT and CDR2 FQNNGV. The CDR3 totals 13 residues. The TCR was taken from a woman under 40 in good health and CMV-seropositive. V and J are TRBV11-2 and TRBJ2-1; TRBD2 matches 10 bases. Sequencing was carried out using PBMCs. The CDR3 DNA follows: TGTGCCAGCAGCTTTGTCCAAGCGGGGGGGCCGTTCTTC. Translating it yields CASSFVQAGGPFF.